This TCR beta chain was captured by sequencing in a study of glioma-infiltrating T cells (dated by TCRdb to 2016 to 2018). Study-wide context: TCR alpha- and beta-chain repertoires were sequenced from glioma tissue, non-neoplastic brain tissue and matched peripheral blood mononuclear cells. To gauge divergence between tissue and blood T-cell populations, every tissue-infiltrating repertoire was compared against the peripheral blood repertoire from the same patient. Three low-grade glioma patients, roughly eight primary glioblastoma patients, and three non-glioma patients who contributed non-neoplastic brain tissue made up the paired cohort.

Broad study findings and their caveats: Only a very small number of CDR3 sequences turned up in both tissue and blood, a result put down to high CDR3 diversity combined with limited sampling. Group comparisons were based on small numbers of patients: three non-neoplastic, three low-grade glioma and several glioblastoma patients. VJ-independent divergence between tissue and blood was found to be below expectation in non-neoplastic patients but above expectation in all gliomas, particularly low-grade gliomas.

On this clonotype: It lacks a known antigen. There are no base qualities to consult, and no much larger clone falls within one base.

The CDR3 numbers 16 residues from cysteine through phenylalanine. Just CDR3 DNA is preserved here, 48 bases in frame from base 1. The junction shows trimming of 0 bases on V and 4 bases on J, and the gene matches do not reach 4 bases of it. TCR alpha and beta CDR3 regions were amplified with the iRepertoire nested amplicon-rescue multiplex PCR (arm-PCR) platform from RNA. The input for one-step reverse transcription and amplification was about 85-450 ng of tissue mRNA or PBMC total RNA. Following bead purification, Illumina adapters were added through a secondary multiplex PCR, and the libraries were then gel-purified between 200 and 400 bp. Internal 6-nucleotide barcodes were carried by the libraries and were used for demultiplexing. Sequencing of the libraries was done on an Illumina MiSeq using 2x220 or 2x250 nucleotide paired-end reads. The paper's processing steps were these. FLASH 1.2.11 was used to merge paired reads, and BWA-MEM then aligned the reads to the GRCh37 human genome before TRA and TRB reads were extracted. For V and J assignment, an IMGT-derived reference of cassette sequences and CDR3 motifs that included pseudogenes was used. Three-frame translation of reads was performed, and productive CDR3s were defined as those with a C...FGXG motif and no stop codons. A clonotype was defined as a unique combination of a V-J cassette pair and a CDR3 amino acid sequence. Reads were filtered by Hamming distance, with the threshold set by the sequence error rate of each sample in mapped regions. Through fastp at Q25 and MiXCR, TCRdb rebuilt clones from the public reads, retaining in-frame beta chains. All rows with the same CDR3 protein become a single entry with the most common DNA and genes. These V and J calls derive from TCRdb rather than the authors' analysis. The sample table contains roughly 100,000 distinct CDR3 sequences; only one count was recorded for less than 30% of them. The leading ten clones occupy approximately 46% of the sample.

The specimen was glioma tissue, nonneoplastic brain tissue, or PBMCs (not recorded which). The source is a human donor with low-grade glioma or glioblastoma, undergoing nonglioma brain surgery, or in good health (not recorded which). The rearranged chain carries TRBV12-3 or TRBV12-4 and TRBJ2-2; a stretch of 8 junction bases matches TRBD1. The base sequence is TGTGCCAGCAGTTTAGCCAGGGGGCCGCCCACCGGGGAGCTGTTTTTT. This gives the protein CASSLARGPPTGELFF.